The T cell receptor (beta chain) described here comes from a study of blood T cell repertoires in COVID-19. Study background: From the United States, Italy and Spain came samples of acute and convalescent COVID-19. The analysed material was cDNA or gDNA that came from T cells, B-cell-depleted T cells, or PBMCs.

In the authors' workflow: The assay estimated nucleated cells by amplifying reference gene primers. The method was immunoSEQ multiplex PCR; TCRdb's version includes in-frame clones alone and lacks a portion of them. The DNA gave D and trimming, while V, J and clone size come from that table. The sample contains tens of thousands of clones, 86% of which appear only once. Per germline, CDR1 SNHLY and CDR2 FYNNEI. The CDR3 is made up of 17 amino acids. V was pared by 10 bases and J by 2 bases, with 24 bases between. Sequencing input: peripheral blood. V usage is TRBV2 and J usage is TRBJ1-5; D remains ambiguous. The clonotype comes from a woman of 80 years or more with active or convalescent COVID-19. CDR3 in amino acids: CATRPWVGGMGNQPQHF. CDR3 nucleotide sequence: TGTGCCACCCGCCCCTGGGTCGGCGGCATGGGCAATCAGCCCCAGCATTTT.